These 23 T cell receptor beta chains originate from one sample sequenced in a study of siplizumab effects on memory and regulatory T cells (dated by TCRdb to between 2018 and 2021). Libraries were made using the immunoSEQ multiplex PCR assay. Imported from immuneACCESS, the table was reduced by TCRdb to in-frame sequences with V and J called. These copies leave out some clones; in studies compared against another copy, an unresolved V gene accounts for under half, and the cause of the remainder is not known. A total of some 110,000 clones appear in this sample, about 94% of them only once. The ten largest clones represent under 2% of the sample. Input material: non-Treg CD4+ T cells sorted from blood. What the cell subset or site label conveys for this sample: FACS-sorted unstimulated CD4+ non-regulatory T cells. The receptors stem from a human donor in good health.

V gene TRBV6-6 combines with J gene TRBJ1-1, with 11 nucleotides matching TRBD1. Germline loops: CDR1 MNHNY, CDR2 SVGAGI (reference sequence). The CDR3 totals 16 residues. The trim removed 0 bases at V and 5 bases at J, leaving 5 bases unmatched. In DNA, the CDR3 is TGTGCCAGCAGTTACTCGGGACAGGGGGTGGTAACTGAAGCTTTCTTT. It translates to CASSYSGQGVVTEAFF.

This clone showed up just a few times. The rearrangement joins TRBV5-6 to TRBJ2-3; TRBD2 aligns across 13 bases. After removal of 2 bases from V and 8 bases from J, the junction contained 8 bases not matched to a gene. CDR1 is SGHDT and CDR2 is YYEEEE in the germline V gene. The CDR3 runs to 16 residues. As DNA, the CDR3 is TGTGCCAGCAGCTTAGGGCTAGGGACTAGCGGGGTTACGCAGTATTTT. Residues: CASSLGLGTSGVTQYF.

The chain uses TRBV16 and TRBJ2-1; possibly TRBD2 for D (5 bases). V lost 4 bases and J 5 bases, leaving 12 bases between the germline ends. Germline-derived CDR1 and CDR2 are KGHSY and FQNENV. The length of the CDR3 is 14 residues. CDR3 nucleotides: TGTGCCAGCAGCCCCCGGGTGGGAGACAATGAGCAGTTCTTC. It encodes CASSPRVGDNEQFF.

J is TRBJ2-7 and V is TRBV7-9, with D possibly matching TRBD1 (5 bases). CDR3 length: 13 amino acids. Germline CDR1 SEHNR, CDR2 FQNEAQ (reference sequence). The V and J ends lost 1 base and 12 bases respectively, with 16 bases between them. The CDR3 sequence: CASSLGQGGVGYF. The CDR3 nucleotides are TGTGCCAGCAGCTTAGGTCAGGGTGGAGTGGGGTACTTC. The full variable domain, completed using reference TRBV7-9 and TRBJ2-7, is DTGVSQNPRHKITKRGQNVTFRCDPISEHNRLYWYRQTLGQGPEFLTYFQNEAQLEKSRLLSDRFSAERPKGSFSTLEIQRTEQGDSAMYLCASSLGQGGVGYFGPGTRLTVT.

The chain employs TRBV9 and TRBJ2-5; 12 bases line up with TRBD2. CDR3 length: 18 residues. V dropped 0 bases and J dropped 2; count of bases not matched to a gene: 8. Germline CDR1 SGDLS, CDR2 YYNGEE. DNA of the CDR3: TGTGCCAGCAGCGTAGCGGGCCTAGCGGGAGGGGGTCAAGAGACCCAGTACTTC. It codes for CASSVAGLAGGGQETQYF. The full variable domain, rest sourced from reference TRBV9 and TRBJ2-5, is DSGVTQTPKHLITATGQRVTLRCSPRSGDLSVYWYQQSLDQGLQFLIQYYNGEERAKGNILERFSAQQFPDLHSELNLSSLELGDSALYFCASSVAGLAGGGQETQYFGPGTRLLVL.

For the CDR3, the DNA is TGTGCCAGCAGTGAATATATCGGGGGTCATTACAATGAGCAGTTCTTC. Its translation is CASSEYIGGHYNEQFF. The J gene is TRBJ2-1, the V gene TRBV25-1, with D perhaps TRBD2 (6 bases). V lost 0 bases and J lost 4, with 13 bases in between. Germline assignment: CDR1 MGHDK and CDR2 SYGVNS. This CDR3 region has 16 residues.

This chain connects TRBV11-3 to TRBJ2-1; possibly TRBD2 for D (7 bases). CDR3 size: 15 residues. Germline values: CDR1 SGHNT, CDR2 YENEEA. The V gene lost 6 bases and the J gene lost 5 bases, with 17 bases spanning the gap. CDR3 amino acids: CASRQGGGGNNEQFF. CDR3 nucleotides: TGTGCCAGCAGGCAGGGAGGCGGGGGCAACAATGAGCAGTTCTTC.

V is TRBV10-1 and J is TRBJ2-1, with TRBD2 matching over 15 bases. V trimming: 5 bases; J trimming: 3 bases; junction bases outside the gene matches: 5. The germline CDR1 and CDR2 sequences are WNHNN and SYGVQD (reference sequence). The CDR3 sequence is 17 residues long. The CDR3 region is CASSTGLAGGSYNEQFF. As DNA, the CDR3 is TGCGCCAGCAGTACGGGACTAGCGGGAGGCAGCTACAATGAGCAGTTCTTC.

This chain joins TRBV2 and TRBJ1-1, with D possibly TRBD1 on 6 matching bases. V was cut by 7 bases and J by 1 base, with 7 bases left in between. Per the germline V gene, CDR1 is SNHLY and CDR2 is FYNNEI. The CDR3 loop spans 12 amino acids. CDR3 amino acids: CASIRGNTEAFF. CDR3 coding DNA: TGTGCCAGCATCAGGGGGAACACTGAAGCTTTCTTT.

The chain carries TRBV18 and TRBJ2-1, with D uncertain. Trimming left V 5 bases short and J 9 bases short, with 14 bases between. The germline V gene has CDR1 KGHSH and CDR2 LQKENI. The CDR3 extends over 13 amino acids. DNA of the CDR3: TGTGCCAGCTCATCATCGAACGTCGGTGAGCAGTTCTTC. Residues: CASSSSNVGEQFF.

The gene calls are TRBV19 and TRBJ2-5; D may correspond to TRBD1 or TRBD2 (5 bases each). The CDR3 spans 13 residues. V lost 3 bases to trimming and J lost 7 bases, with 12 bases between them. CDR1 LNHDA and CDR2 SQIVND come from the germline V gene (reference sequence). The CDR3 DNA is TGTGCCAGTAGTATGAGTACTGGGGGGACCCAGTACTTC. Translated: CASSMSTGGTQYF.

This chain uses TRBV27 with TRBJ2-1, with 11 nucleotides matching TRBD2. Germline V gene sequence: CDR1 MNHEY, CDR2 SMNVEV (reference sequence). CDR3 length: 16 amino acids. The J segment lost 0 bases and the V segment lost 5 bases, leaving 3 bases of the junction unmatched. The CDR3 spells CASSPLAGGSYNEQFF. The CDR3 DNA is TGTGCCAGCAGTCCGCTAGCGGGGGGCTCCTACAATGAGCAGTTCTTC.

This chain joins TRBV4-1 and TRBJ1-4; no firm D call. The CDR3 runs to 14 residues. Germline V CDR1 and CDR2: MGHRA, YSYEKL. V was pared by 0 bases and J by 4 bases, with 6 bases between. The CDR3 DNA is TGCGCCAGCAGCCAAGAATGGGATAATGAAAAACTGTTTTTT. It is translated as CASSQEWDNEKLFF.

This chain joins TRBV9 and TRBJ1-4, with TRBD1 matching over 7 bases. J gave up 7 bases and V 0 bases, and 12 bases lay outside the gene matches. The length of the CDR3 is 17 residues. In germline, CDR1 is SGDLS, CDR2 YYNGEE. Written as DNA, the CDR3 is TGTGCCAGCAGCGTAGATTCACAGGGGCTGGTTGCTGAAAAACTGTTTTTT. It yields the protein CASSVDSQGLVAEKLFF.

The chain combines TRBV7-8 with TRBJ1-5; 12 bases are a match to TRBD1. V trimming: 2 bases; J trimming: 7 bases; junction bases outside the gene matches: 6. The CDR3 spans 16 residues. Germline lookup yields CDR1 SGHVS and CDR2 FQNEAQ. The CDR3 spells CASSLLGQGASQPQHF. CDR3 nucleotide sequence: TGTGCCAGCAGCTTATTGGGACAGGGGGCGTCCCAGCCCCAGCATTTT.

The CDR3 protein is CASSPWGTPNTEAFF. CDR3 nucleotides: TGTGCCAGCAGCCCGTGGGGGACCCCGAACACTGAAGCTTTCTTT. The chain couples TRBV5-6 to TRBJ1-1; maybe TRBD1 (5 bases). CDR3 size: 15 residues. Trimming shortened V by 4 bases and J by 1 base, and 14 bases separated the two germline ends. Germline V lookup: CDR1 SGHDT, CDR2 YYEEEE. Full variable domain (outside the CDR3, taken from reference TRBV5-6 and TRBJ1-1): DAGVTQSPTHLIKTRGQQVTLRCSPKSGHDTVSWYQQALGQGPQFIFQYYEEEERQRGNFPDRFSGHQFPNYSSELNVNALLLGDSALYLCASSPWGTPNTEAFFGQGTRLTVV.

The V call is TRBV19, the J call TRBJ2-7; D may be TRBD2 (5 bases). The germline V gene encodes CDR1 LNHDA and CDR2 SQIVND (reference sequence). V was cut by 10 bases and J by 3 bases, with 16 bases left in between. This CDR3 is built from 13 residues. The DNA of the CDR3 is TGTGCCACAAGGGAGAGCGACTACTACGAGCAGTACTTC. It encodes CATRESDYYEQYF. Full variable domain (remainder filled in from reference TRBV19 and TRBJ2-7): DGGITQSPKYLFRKEGQNVTLSCEQNLNHDAMYWYRQDPGQGLRLIYYSQIVNDFQKGDIAEGYSVSREKKESFPLTVTSAQKNPTAFYLCATRESDYYEQYFGPGTRLTVT.

The rearrangement links TRBV6-1 to TRBJ1-3, with D possibly TRBD1 on 5 matching bases. Germline V lookup: CDR1 MNHNS, CDR2 SASEGT. The CDR3 length is 16 residues. The V and J ends lost 2 bases and 4 bases respectively, with 15 bases between them. The CDR3 coding sequence is TGTGCCAGCAGTGAATTCCCAAGGGGAAAGGGAAACACCATATATTTT. Protein: CASSEFPRGKGNTIYF.

J is TRBJ2-1 and V is TRBV7-2; tentative D call: TRBD2 (6 bases). This CDR3 has 17 residues. Germline CDR1 and CDR2: SGHTA and FQGNSA. The V gene lost 2 bases and the J gene lost 8 bases, with 22 bases spanning the gap. The CDR3 DNA reads TGTGCCAGCAGCTTAAGGAGGGTCGAGCGGAGAGGGTATGAGCAGTTCTTC. Translated: CASSLRRVERRGYEQFF.

The chain has TRBV7-2 and TRBJ1-2, with D possibly TRBD1 on 5 matching bases. Deletions cut 5 bases from V and 12 bases from J, with 22 bases between. CDR1 is SGHTA and CDR2 is FQGNSA in the germline V gene. This CDR3 spans 14 amino acids. The CDR3, as DNA: TGTGCCAGCAGCACTGAAAATTACTCCGGGACCGACACCTTC. This sequence encodes CASSTENYSGTDTF.

In regard to this clone: The sample contains more than one DNA sequence encoding this CDR3. In nucleotides, the CDR3 is TGCGCCAGCAGCCCAGGGGGTTCCCAAGAGACCCAGTACTTC. Protein: CASSPGGSQETQYF. The gene calls are TRBV5-1 and TRBJ2-5, with TRBD1 matching 7 bases. This CDR3 region has 14 residues. Germline loops: CDR1 SGHRS, CDR2 YFSETQ. The junction had 4 bases not matched to a gene; V was cut back by 4 bases and J by 1 base.

This chain links TRBV4-1 with TRBJ2-1, with 10 bases matching TRBD2. Germline lookup yields CDR1 MGHRA and CDR2 YSYEKL. Trimming removed 9 bases from V and 6 bases from J; junction bases left unmatched: 8. CDR3 length equals 14 residues. For the CDR3, the DNA is TGCGCCAGGGTTAGCGGGAGGCCTCGCAATGAGCAGTTCTTC. It translates to CARVSGRPRNEQFF.

The chain is built from TRBV7-6 and TRBJ2-3, with a tentative D call TRBD2 (5 bases). Trimming pared 1 base from V and 2 bases from J, leaving 7 bases between. Germline lookup yields CDR1 SGHVS and CDR2 FNYEAQ. The CDR3 consists of 14 residues. The DNA of the CDR3 is TGTGCCAGCAGCTTAGGTCTAGCCACAGATACGCAGTATTTT. Translated: CASSLGLATDTQYF.